This T cell receptor (beta chain) originates from a study of CD8 T cells in Susac syndrome. Random hexamers were used to reverse transcribe the RNA input (0.5 to 1 ug). TCRdb redid the calling of the immunoSEQ multiplex PCR reads with MiXCR, one entry per CDR3 protein. The table lists roughly 120,000 distinct CDR3 sequences, just over 90% of them singletons, with around 0.3% in the top ten. The CDR3 consists of 14 residues. Trimming removed 4 bases from V and 6 bases from J; junction bases left unmatched: 8. The germline gives CDR1 MDHEN, CDR2 SYDVKM. The V and J genes are TRBV28 and TRBJ2-7, with 8 bases that match TRBD1. The source of this sequence is a human donor with multiple sclerosis. Specimen: CD8+ T cells from PBMCs. For the CDR3, the DNA is TGTGCCAGCAGTTCCCAGGGGGCCCTGGGCGAGCAGTACTTC. This translates into CASSSQGALGEQYF.